A single count supports the clone carrying this T cell receptor beta chain. This specimen belongs to a study of blood T cell repertoires in COVID-19. Study information: The cDNA or gDNA used as material had been derived from T cells, B-cell-depleted T cells, or PBMCs.

Clones were read by immunoSEQ multiplex PCR, and TCRdb kept only the in-frame ones, dropping some. The sample carries over 70,000 clones, more than 75% recorded once. V was pared by 4 bases and J by 0 bases, with 11 bases of the junction left unmatched. CDR1 is SGHNT, CDR2 YYREEE, per germline (reference sequence). The CDR3 has 18 residues. The receptor comes from a man between 60 and 75 years old with acute or convalescent COVID-19. The chain couples TRBV5-4 to TRBJ2-3; TRBD2 matches 10 bases. Source material: peripheral blood. The CDR3 DNA reads TGTGCCAGCAGCCCCGGGGTAGCGGGGGGCACTAGCACAGATACGCAGTATTTT. It translates to CASSPGVAGGTSTDTQYF.